Listed below are T cell receptor beta chains from one sample, sequenced in a study of technical replicates of blood from several donors. The repertoire was sequenced with immunoSEQ multiplex PCR; TCRdb's copy has only in-frame clones and lacks some. The sample records 55,000 to 75,000 clones, around 88% being singletons. The specimen was PBMCs. Source of these receptors: a human donor in good health. Some clones in this sample may be carry-over from other donors' samples. Both conserved end residues are trimmed from each CDR3.

v_gene: TRBV7-9; j_gene: TRBJ2-1; CDR3aa: ASSPASGRYNEQF
v_gene: TRBV9; j_gene: TRBJ1-3; CDR3aa: ASSVSSGQISGNTIY
v_gene: TRBV18; j_gene: TRBJ1-1; CDR3aa: ASSEQANTEAF
v_gene: TRBV7-6; j_gene: TRBJ2-3; CDR3aa: ASSFPGDTQY
v_gene: TRBV4-1; j_gene: TRBJ1-4; CDR3aa: ASSPGVTYLATNEKLF
v_gene: TRBV4-1; j_gene: TRBJ2-5; CDR3aa: ASSQDYGTQY
v_gene: TRBV7-2; j_gene: TRBJ2-1; CDR3aa: ASSRGQGTDEQF
v_gene: TRBV2; j_gene: TRBJ2-1; CDR3aa: ASSEARVGTGGYEQF
v_gene: TRBV5-6; j_gene: TRBJ1-4; CDR3aa: ASSTLDRDSEKLF
v_gene: TRBV5-4; j_gene: TRBJ2-6; CDR3aa: ASSPGGSGANVLT
v_gene: TRBV9; j_gene: TRBJ2-3; CDR3aa: ASSSTNTQY
v_gene: TRBV6-6; j_gene: TRBJ1-2; CDR3aa: ASRSPPGTGDYGYT
v_gene: TRBV10-3; j_gene: TRBJ1-2; CDR3aa: AITSGTGRDGYT
v_gene: TRBV9; j_gene: TRBJ1-1; CDR3aa: ASTPGGGRAF
v_gene: TRBV11-3; j_gene: TRBJ2-7; CDR3aa: ASSSNPGYEQY
v_gene: TRBV20-1; j_gene: TRBJ1-3; CDR3aa: SASTGNTIY